Shown below are 30 T cell receptor beta chains from a single sample sequenced in a study of T cells in narcolepsy. Produced via immunoSEQ multiplex PCR; TCRdb's table is partial and in-frame only. The repertoire consists of approximately 35,000 clones, with approximately 80% occurring once and the leading ten covering approximately 2.2%. Material: memory (CD45RA-) CD4+ T cells from blood. The source of these receptors is a human donor in good health.

This clone was seen just once. This rearrangement joins TRBV30 to TRBJ2-2; unclear D gene. V lost 0 bases, J lost 6 bases, and 11 bases lay in between. There are 14 residues in the CDR3. CDR1 is GTSNPN, CDR2 SVGIG, per germline (reference sequence). The CDR3 sequence: CAWSVTVASGELFF. The CDR3 bases are TGTGCCTGGAGTGTCACAGTGGCGTCCGGGGAGCTGTTTTTT.

The rearrangement joins TRBV7-3 to TRBJ2-1, with 11 bases aligning to TRBD2. J was trimmed by 3 bases and V by 4 bases; bases with no gene match: 2. The CDR3 has 15 residues. The germline CDR1 and CDR2 sequences are SGHTA and FQGTGA. CDR3 bases: TGTGCCAGCAGCTCCGGACTAGCGGGCTACAATGAGCAGTTCTTC. Protein: CASSSGLAGYNEQFF. Looking up the rest from reference TRBV7-3 and TRBJ2-1 gives the full variable domain: GAGVSQTPSNKVTEKGKYVELRCDPISGHTALYWYRQSLGQGPEFLIYFQGTGAADDSGLPNDRFFAVRPEGSVSTLKIQRTERGDSAVYLCASSSGLAGYNEQFFGPGTRLTVL.

Remarks on this clone: Other nucleotide sequences in the sample specify the same CDR3. V gene TRBV6-5 combines with J gene TRBJ2-1; 8 positions match TRBD2. The CDR3 runs 14 residues. Germline V gives CDR1 MNHEY, CDR2 SVGAGI. Trimming cost V 8 bases and J 8 bases; bases outside gene matches: 11. DNA of the CDR3: TGTGCCAGCGGGCTGCAACGAGCGGGGGATGAGCAGTTCTTC. Encoded protein: CASGLQRAGDEQFF.

The chain recombines TRBV5-1 with TRBJ2-1; tentative D call: TRBD2 (6 bases). The CDR3 loop spans 16 amino acids. V was shortened by 3 bases and J by 15 bases, with 28 bases between the two germline ends. The germline CDR1 and CDR2 sequences are SGHRS and YFSETQ. The CDR3 spells CASSWISGGKGSQLFF. CDR3 DNA sequence: TGCGCCAGCAGCTGGATCTCCGGCGGGAAAGGTTCGCAGCTGTTCTTC.

The V call is TRBV7-8, the J call TRBJ2-2; D is uncertain. Trimming removed 3 bases from V and 5 bases from J, with 10 bases in between. This CDR3 has 14 residues. Germline lookup yields CDR1 SGHVS and CDR2 FQNEAQ. CDR3 in DNA: TGTGCCAGCAGCTTGATAGGGTATACCGGGGAGCTGTTTTTT. Protein: CASSLIGYTGELFF.

The rearrangement uses TRBV9 and TRBJ2-5, with a tentative D call TRBD2 (5 bases). This CDR3 region has 13 residues. V was clipped by 0 bases and J by 5 bases, with 8 bases between them. Per germline, CDR1 SGDLS and CDR2 YYNGEE. In nucleotides, the CDR3 is TGTGCCAGCAGCGTAGGGCCGGGGGAGACCCAGTACTTC. This codes for CASSVGPGETQYF.

The CDR3 DNA sequence: TGTGCCAGCAGTTCCGCCCCCGGTTACGAGCAGTACTTC. Protein sequence: CASSSAPGYEQYF. The chain employs TRBV27 and TRBJ2-7; D is unresolved. V was clipped by 4 bases and J by 4 bases, with 11 bases between them. The CDR3 consists of 13 residues. Germline CDR1 and CDR2: MNHEY and SMNVEV (reference sequence).

This chain uses TRBV2 with TRBJ1-5; D gene uncertain. Germline CDR1 SNHLY, CDR2 FYNNEI. The CDR3 contains 14 residues. The V end lost 7 bases, the J end lost 1 base, and 11 bases lay between the germline ends. The CDR3 DNA sequence: TGTGCCAGCATGGTTCCGGAGAGCAATCAGCCCCAGCATTTT. Translating gives CASMVPESNQPQHF.

The chain combines TRBV6-1 with TRBJ2-7; weak D call: TRBD2 (6 bases). The ends were cut back, 7 bases at V and 6 bases at J, with 22 bases in the middle. CDR1 and CDR2 from the germline V gene are MNHNS and SASEGT. This CDR3 has 15 residues. CDR3 DNA: TGTGCCAGCATAAATCCCGGGACTCCCACGGGCGAGCAGTACTTC. Translated: CASINPGTPTGEQYF.

The chain links TRBV27 to TRBJ2-5, with 15 bases fitting TRBD2. Looked up from germline, CDR1 is MNHEY and CDR2 is SMNVEV (reference sequence). V was clipped by 3 bases and J by 4 bases; unmatched bases: 12. This CDR3 contains 19 residues. The CDR3 here is CASSFSGTSGRPARETQYF. CDR3 sequence (DNA): TGTGCCAGCAGTTTTTCCGGGACTAGCGGGAGGCCCGCCCGAGAGACCCAGTACTTC.

The chain has TRBV6-6 and TRBJ2-7, with 8 bases matching TRBD2. Germline values: CDR1 MNHNY, CDR2 SVGAGI (reference sequence). The CDR3 is 15 amino acids. Losses at the gene ends were 3 bases for V and 5 bases for J; bases not matched to a gene: 9. The CDR3 loop is CASSYQPGLVNEQYF. In DNA form, the CDR3 reads TGTGCCAGCAGTTATCAACCGGGACTAGTTAACGAGCAGTACTTC.

The sample holds one count of this clone. The V call is TRBV14, the J call TRBJ2-3, with 10 bases matching TRBD1. After removal of 4 bases from V and 4 bases from J, the junction contained 5 bases not matched to a gene. The CDR3 loop spans 15 amino acids. Germline loops: CDR1 SGHDN, CDR2 FVKESK. For the CDR3, the DNA is TGTGCCAGCAGCCCGAGGACAGGGGGGGCAGATACGCAGTATTTT. It is translated as CASSPRTGGADTQYF.

V is TRBV13 and J is TRBJ2-3, with 11 bases that match TRBD2. V shed 3 bases, J shed 4 bases, and the junction held 9 bases outside the gene matches. The CDR3 has 17 amino acids. CDR1 is PRHDT and CDR2 is FYEKMQ in the germline V gene (reference sequence). CDR3 region: CASSFRSGGASSDTQYF. The CDR3 coding sequence is TGTGCCAGCAGCTTCCGTAGCGGGGGGGCTTCTTCAGATACGCAGTATTTT.

This clone has only one observation. This chain connects TRBV7-2 to TRBJ2-2; no clear D gene. The germline CDR1 and CDR2 sequences are SGHTA and FQGNSA. V lost 5 bases to trimming and J lost 7 bases, with 17 bases between them. The CDR3 consists of 15 residues. The CDR3 DNA is TGTGCCAGCAGCCCCCCGATAGTCGGCGTCGGGGAGCTGTTTTTT. Its translation: CASSPPIVGVGELFF.

This chain joins TRBV2 and TRBJ2-7; TRBD1 might be the D (5 bases). Per the germline V gene, CDR1 is SNHLY and CDR2 is FYNNEI. This CDR3 has 14 residues. V was trimmed by 2 bases and J by 2 bases, leaving 10 bases between them. The CDR3 DNA reads as TGTGCCAGCAGTGAATCAGGGTGGGCCTACGAGCAGTACTTC. Translating it yields CASSESGWAYEQYF.

The V and J genes are TRBV28 and TRBJ2-1; 8 bases match TRBD1. Per the germline V gene, CDR1 is MDHEN and CDR2 is SYDVKM. The V gene end was trimmed by 6 bases and the J gene end by 2 bases; junction bases not matched to a gene: 6. The CDR3 contains 15 residues. The CDR3 spells CASREQGVAYNEQFF. The CDR3 DNA reads TGTGCCAGCAGGGAACAGGGGGTCGCCTACAATGAGCAGTTCTTC.

This clone was found once. The V call is TRBV10-3, the J call TRBJ1-3; D call uncertain. The CDR3 spans 14 residues. Per the germline V gene, CDR1 is ENHRY and CDR2 is SYGVKD. V shed 0 bases and J shed 5 bases, with 8 bases lying between them. CDR3 nucleotide sequence: TGTGCCATCAGTGAGTCGATGGGCAGAAACACCATATATTTT. Its protein product is CAISESMGRNTIYF.

Comment on this clone: Its ends do not fully match the called genes, so a read error is possible. This rearrangement joins TRBV7-8 to TRBJ2-7; 10 bases align to TRBD2. CDR1 SGHVS and CDR2 FQNEAQ come from the germline V gene. The CDR3 sequence is 14 residues long. This CDR3 is CASSLLAGGWEQCF. The CDR3 DNA reads TGTGCCAGCAGCTTGTTAGCGGGAGGTTGGGAGCAGTGCTTC.

This sequence joins TRBV2 and TRBJ2-3, with D hard to call. The CDR3 loop spans 14 amino acids. Between the trimmed V and J ends, which lost 5 bases and 2 bases, there was a span of 11 bases. CDR1 is SNHLY and CDR2 is FYNNEI in the germline V gene. The CDR3 loop reads CASSLDRSTDTQYF. For the CDR3, the DNA is TGTGCCAGCAGTTTAGATAGGTCCACAGATACGCAGTATTTT.

The chain carries TRBV20-1 and TRBJ1-1, with D tentatively TRBD1 (5 bases). The CDR3 loop spans 11 amino acids. CDR1 and CDR2 (germline): DFQATT, SNEGSKA (reference sequence). The germline V and J ends were trimmed by 3 bases and 3 bases, with 5 bases remaining between them. The CDR3, as DNA: TGCAGTGCTAGGGGGGACACTGAAGCTTTCTTT. It is translated as CSARGDTEAFF.

The J gene is TRBJ2-1, the V gene TRBV6-1; D may be TRBD2 (5 bases). The CDR3 runs 14 residues. Germline CDR1 is MNHNS and CDR2 is SASEGT. The V gene lost 7 bases and the J gene lost 6 bases, with 16 bases spanning the gap. This CDR3 is CASTPTISINEQFF. The CDR3 DNA reads TGTGCCAGCACCCCGACTATTTCGATCAATGAGCAGTTCTTC.

The chain is built from TRBV5-5 and TRBJ2-1; D uncertain. The CDR3 covers 15 residues. Between the trimmed V and J ends, which lost 0 bases and 6 bases, there was a span of 13 bases. Per the germline V gene, CDR1 is SGHKS and CDR2 is YYEKEE (reference sequence). CDR3 sequence reads: CASSLVTRISNEQFF. CDR3 DNA sequence: TGTGCCAGCAGCTTGGTAACGCGGATTAGCAATGAGCAGTTCTTC.

The V and J genes are TRBV27 and TRBJ1-1, with a possible D match to TRBD1 (6 bases). This CDR3 region has 16 residues. Germline loops: CDR1 MNHEY, CDR2 SMNVEV (reference sequence). V was clipped by 0 bases and J by 5 bases, with 16 bases between them. In nucleotides, the CDR3 is TGTGCCAGCAGTTTATCGGTTTGGAGGGGGAGGACTGAAGCTTTCTTT. It yields the protein CASSLSVWRGRTEAFF.

The chain employs TRBV5-1 and TRBJ2-5; D uncertain. This CDR3 contains 13 residues. Germline V gene sequence: CDR1 SGHRS, CDR2 YFSETQ. V dropped 1 base and J dropped 2 bases, with 6 bases sitting between them. CDR3 nucleotides: TGCGCCAGCAGCTTGATGGCGCAAGAGACCCAGTACTTC. This translates into CASSLMAQETQYF.

This clone was observed once. V usage is TRBV30 and J usage is TRBJ2-2; D uncertain. CDR3 length: 12 amino acids. Germline lookup yields CDR1 GTSNPN and CDR2 SVGIG (reference sequence). Trimming stripped 2 bases from V and 7 bases from J, with 8 bases between. As DNA, the CDR3 is TGTGCCTGGAGTTGGGTAGTCGGGGAGCTGTTTTTT. Translated: CAWSWVVGELFF. Full variable domain (rest looked up from reference TRBV30 and TRBJ2-2): SQTIHQWPATLVQPVGSPLSLECTVEGTSNPNLYWYRQAAGRGLQLLFYSVGIGQISSEVPQNLSASRPQDRQFILSSKKLLLSDSGFYLCAWSWVVGELFFGEGSRLTVL.

There are a few counts of this clone. The J gene is TRBJ2-2, the V gene TRBV7-3; 10 bases align to TRBD2. The CDR3 spans 17 residues. V was clipped by 2 bases and J by 5 bases; unmatched bases: 8. Germline CDR1 reads SGHTA; CDR2 reads FQGTGA. The CDR3 is CASSLWSSGGETGELFF. The CDR3 DNA follows: TGTGCCAGCAGCTTATGGTCTAGCGGGGGAGAAACCGGGGAGCTGTTTTTT.

This chain joins TRBV6-6 and TRBJ1-5, with D unclear. The CDR3 sequence is 13 residues long. Germline V gene data show CDR1 as MNHNY and CDR2 as SVGAGI (reference sequence). The V end was cut by 0 bases, the J end by 3 bases, with 3 bases between. The chain's CDR3 is CASSYSVNQPQHF. Here the CDR3 DNA reads TGTGCCAGCAGTTACTCGGTCAATCAGCCCCAGCATTTT.

This clone has just a few counts. This sequence joins TRBV21-1 and TRBJ2-5; TRBD1 reflects the table's D call only, with no check against the DNA. TRBV21-1 is reported as a pseudogene. The CDR3 runs to 17 residues. The chain's CDR3 is CASSKEDAGTAQETQYF. The CDR3 DNA is TGTGCCAGCAGCAAAGAAGACGCCGGGACAGCCCAAGAGACCCAGTACTTC.

This chain links TRBV6-1 with TRBJ2-2, with TRBD2 matching 11 bases. Germline CDR1 MNHNS, CDR2 SASEGT. The CDR3 is 15 amino acids. V gave up 0 bases and J gave up 6 bases; unmatched junction bases: 0. Here the CDR3 reads CASSEASGGAGELFF. The CDR3 nucleotides read TGTGCCAGCAGTGAAGCTAGCGGGGGGGCCGGGGAGCTGTTTTTT.

This rearrangement joins TRBV6-1 to TRBJ2-7, with TRBD2 matching over 7 bases. Germline V lookup: CDR1 MNHNS, CDR2 SASEGT. Losses at the gene ends were 5 bases for V and 2 bases for J; bases not matched to a gene: 9. The CDR3 covers 15 residues. CDR3 nucleotides: TGTGCCAGCAGTTCACGACTAGCTCCAACCTACGAGCAGTACTTC. It is translated as CASSSRLAPTYEQYF.